This TCR beta chain was identified in a study of early T cells in non-severe SARS-CoV-2 infection (dated by TCRdb to the early 2020s). For the wider study: Because TCR sequencing was done on bulk RNA from unsorted whole blood, the alpha and beta chains could not be paired.

Libraries were made using 5' RACE. Data came from a NextSeq 500. The TCR library protocol attached unique molecular identifiers to individual cDNA molecules to correct for sequencing error and PCR bias. TCR alpha and beta chains were both sequenced, and the abundances of alpha and beta sequences in each sample were closely correlated with each other. Per the authors' processing: Decombinator V4 was used to perform V gene, J gene and CDR3 annotation of TCR sequences. TCRs were defined as expanded if a significant change between any two time points was detected under a Poisson model with p below 0.0001. Abundances of TCRs were expressed as counts per million after normalisation to the total number of TCRs sequenced in each sample. TRAV1-2 paired with TRAJ12, TRAJ20 or TRAJ33 defined MAIT TCRs, while TRAV10 paired with TRAJ18 defined iNKT TCRs. A search of VDJdb, accessed on 1 November 2021, was run for TCRs annotated to CMV, EBV and SARS-CoV-2, with TCRs annotated for multiple antigens excluded. In TCRdb, the public reads were trimmed at Q25 with fastp and aligned with MiXCR, with productive beta chains retained. Rows matching on CDR3 protein sequence are summarized as one entry with the most common DNA and genes. What appears here as the V and J calls and clone size reflects TCRdb's work, not the paper's. The sample includes fewer than 75,000 distinct CDR3 sequences, with 20% to 25% observed a single time. The ten largest clones capture more than 15% of the sample.

A case-control design nested within a healthcare worker cohort in London, UK, was used, with weekly nasopharyngeal swab PCR tests and blood sampling performed. Healthcare workers were recruited between 23 and 31 March 2020, during the week of the UK lockdown, and were followed weekly for up to roughly 15 weeks. Its CDR3 holds 14 amino acids, cysteine through phenylalanine. Only CDR3 DNA remains: 42 bases, in frame from the first base. For CDR1 and CDR2, the germline V gene lists SGHRS and YFSETQ. The germline ends are 12 bases apart after V is trimmed by 3 bases and J by 4 bases. What the work shows at the level of the full study, not this receptor alone: Matching against VDJdb was skewed toward anti-spike CD8 responses, likely underestimated virus-specific expansions, and missed private and CD4 specificities.

This clonotype showed up many times. This clone's antigen is unknown. Nothing much larger sits one base from this clone, and base qualities are not available. The clonotype comes from an adult who was a healthcare worker with PCR-confirmed SARS-CoV-2 infection or an uninfected control (not recorded which). This sample comprised whole blood, obtained at baseline. Recombination joined TRBV5-1 with TRBJ2-3; the D gene is possibly TRBD1 or TRBD2, each agreeing over 5 bases. The CDR3 reads as follows: CASSSPSRADTQYF. The nucleotides are TGCGCCAGCAGCTCGCCTAGCAGGGCAGATACGCAGTATTTT.